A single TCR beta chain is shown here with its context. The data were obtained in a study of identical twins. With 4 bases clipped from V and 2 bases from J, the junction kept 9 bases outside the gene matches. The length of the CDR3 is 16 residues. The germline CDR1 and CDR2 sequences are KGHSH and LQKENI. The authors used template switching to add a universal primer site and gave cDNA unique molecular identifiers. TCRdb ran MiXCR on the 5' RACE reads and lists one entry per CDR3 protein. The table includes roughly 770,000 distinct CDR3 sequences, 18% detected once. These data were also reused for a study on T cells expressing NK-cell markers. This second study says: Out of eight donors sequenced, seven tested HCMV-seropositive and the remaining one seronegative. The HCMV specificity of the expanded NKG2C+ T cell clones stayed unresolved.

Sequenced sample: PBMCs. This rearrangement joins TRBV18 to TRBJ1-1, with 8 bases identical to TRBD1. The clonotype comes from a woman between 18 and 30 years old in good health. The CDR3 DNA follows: TGTGCCAGCTCACGGACAGGGAGACGTGAAAACACTGAAGCTTTCTTT. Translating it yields CASSRTGRRENTEAFF.